One and the same sample provided the 24 T cell receptor beta chains below, sequenced in a study of blood T cell repertoires in COVID-19 (dated by TCRdb to between 2020 and 2021). Receptors were amplified or captured by the immunoSEQ multiplex PCR assay. TCRdb provides this immuneACCESS table in a form limited to in-frame rearrangements. Some clones are lacking; in checked studies, under half of them reflect an unresolved V gene, and why the rest are absent is not known. The sample records under 300,000 clones, approximately 87% of which are singletons. Approximately 6.2% of the sample is held by the ten biggest clonotypes. Sequencing used peripheral blood. The source is a man between 60 and 75 years old with acute or convalescent COVID-19.

This rearrangement joins TRBV28 to TRBJ1-4; D possibly corresponds to TRBD1 (5 bases). The CDR3 totals 12 residues. Germline CDR1 and CDR2: MDHEN and SYDVKM. V lost 6 bases and J lost 7, with 9 bases in between. The CDR3 DNA reads TGTGCCAGCAGACAAGGGGCTGAAAAACTGTTTTTT. This sequence encodes CASRQGAEKLFF.

The chain links TRBV21-1 to TRBJ2-1; the table calls TRBD2, which could not be checked here. TRBV21-1 is a documented pseudogene. This CDR3 has 21 residues. The CDR3 DNA follows: TGTGCCAGCAAAAAAAGTAGAGTTTGGCTCCGGGTCCCTCGGATCTACAATGAGCAGTTCTTC. Translated, it gives CASKKSRVWLRVPRIYNEQFF.

This rearrangement joins TRBV2 to TRBJ2-7; D gene uncertain. Trimming took 6 bases from V and 1 from J, leaving 13 bases between them. Germline V gene sequence: CDR1 SNHLY, CDR2 FYNNEI. The CDR3 covers 14 residues. The CDR3 loop is CASREQRLSYEQYF. The CDR3, as DNA: TGTGCCAGCAGGGAACAGCGACTTTCCTACGAGCAGTACTTC.

The gene calls are TRBV28 and TRBJ2-7, with 7 bases identical to TRBD1. This CDR3 spans 14 amino acids. Looked up from germline, CDR1 is MDHEN and CDR2 is SYDVKM. Trimming removed 2 bases from V and 6 bases from J; junction bases left unmatched: 7. CDR3 residues: CASSLIDRVGEQYF. DNA of the CDR3: TGTGCCAGCAGTTTAATTGACAGGGTAGGCGAGCAGTACTTC. Together with reference TRBV28 and TRBJ2-7, the CDR3 gives the full variable domain: DVKVTQSSRYLVKRTGEKVFLECVQDMDHENMFWYRQDPGLGLRLIYFSYDVKMKEKGDIPEGYSVSREKKERFSLILESASTNQTSMYLCASSLIDRVGEQYFGPGTRLTVT.

The rearrangement joins TRBV29-1 to TRBJ1-4; TRBD1 matches at 8 bases. This CDR3 has 15 amino acids. Trimming took 4 bases from V and 8 from J; bases not matched to a gene: 12. CDR1 is SQVTM, CDR2 ANQGSEA, per germline. Written as DNA, the CDR3 is TGCAGCGTTGGGATGATACAGGGGGTGGACGAAAAACTGTTTTTT. This translates into CSVGMIQGVDEKLFF. Full variable domain (missing parts from reference TRBV29-1 and TRBJ1-4): SAVISQKPSRDICQRGTSLTIQCQVDSQVTMMFWYRQQPGQSLTLIATANQGSEATYESGFVIDKFPISRPNLTFSTLTVSNMSPEDSSIYLCSVGMIQGVDEKLFFGSGTQLSVL.

This clone showed up just a few times. The rearrangement links TRBV6-5 to TRBJ2-1, with 10 bases fitting TRBD1. This CDR3 comprises 11 residues. Germline CDR1 is MNHEY and CDR2 is SVGAGI. V lost 5 bases, J lost 14 bases, and 3 bases stayed unmatched. CDR3 coding DNA: TGTGCCAGCAGTCGCGGACAGGGGGAGTTCTTC. Translated, it gives CASSRGQGEFF.

The chain employs TRBV4-3 and TRBJ2-7; 10 nucleotides align to TRBD2. Unmatched junction bases numbered 5, after V lost 0 bases and J lost 3 bases. CDR3 length: 16 residues. Germline V gene sequence: CDR1 LGHNA, CDR2 YSLEER. CDR3 region: CASSQDPLAGVYEQYF. As DNA, the CDR3 is TGCGCCAGCAGCCAAGATCCCCTAGCGGGAGTCTACGAGCAGTACTTC.

This clone was detected a few times. V usage is TRBV28 and J usage is TRBJ1-1; tentatively, D is TRBD1 (5 bases). Germline CDR1 and CDR2: MDHEN and SYDVKM. The CDR3 has 17 amino acids. Trimming took 5 bases from V and 3 from J, leaving 22 bases between them. This CDR3 reads CASSPLWVGRAHTEAFF. The CDR3 DNA reads TGTGCCAGCAGTCCCCTATGGGTCGGCAGGGCACACACTGAAGCTTTCTTT.

To note about this clone: Other DNA sequences from this sample encode an identical CDR3 as well. The chain recombines TRBV19 with TRBJ2-7; D might be TRBD2 (5 bases). This CDR3 is 12 amino acids long. Trimming took off 1 base at V and 7 bases at J, with 8 bases between the two ends. Germline CDR1 LNHDA, CDR2 SQIVND (reference sequence). In DNA form, the CDR3 reads TGTGCCAGTAGTATAGCCACGGGGGAGCAGTACTTC. Translating gives CASSIATGEQYF.

The chain recombines TRBV7-9 with TRBJ1-6, with D possibly being TRBD1 (5 bases). This CDR3 has 15 amino acids. Trimming took 0 bases from V and 9 from J, leaving 12 bases between them. The V gene's germline CDR1 is SEHNR and CDR2 FQNEAQ (reference sequence). CDR3 DNA sequence: TGTGCCAGCAGCTTAGCGGTAGGGGAGGGTTCACCCCTCCACTTT. Translated: CASSLAVGEGSPLHF. Complete variable domain (other parts from reference TRBV7-9 and TRBJ1-6): DTGVSQNPRHKITKRGQNVTFRCDPISEHNRLYWYRQTLGQGPEFLTYFQNEAQLEKSRLLSDRFSAERPKGSFSTLEIQRTEQGDSAMYLCASSLAVGEGSPLHFGNGTRLTVT.

This sequence joins TRBV27 and TRBJ1-1, with D tentatively TRBD1 (5 bases). Germline V gene lookup returns CDR1 MNHEY and CDR2 SMNVEV (reference sequence). This CDR3 contains 11 residues. The V end lost 3 bases, the J end lost 9 bases, and 8 bases lay between the germline ends. CDR3 nucleotides: TGTGCCAGCAGTTTGGGGGGGAAAGCTTTCTTT. It translates to CASSLGGKAFF.

This clone occurred a few times. The chain employs TRBV19 and TRBJ2-7, with 15 bases aligning to TRBD2. V gave up 5 bases and J gave up 4 bases; unmatched junction bases: 6. Germline lookup yields CDR1 LNHDA and CDR2 SQIVND (reference sequence). The CDR3 is 16 amino acids. The DNA of the CDR3 is TGTGCCAGTAGTTCATACGGGACTAGCGGGAGGTACGAGCAGTACTTC. It specifies CASSSYGTSGRYEQYF. Using reference TRBV19 and TRBJ2-7 for the parts outside the CDR3, the full variable domain is DGGITQSPKYLFRKEGQNVTLSCEQNLNHDAMYWYRQDPGQGLRLIYYSQIVNDFQKGDIAEGYSVSREKKESFPLTVTSAQKNPTAFYLCASSSYGTSGRYEQYFGPGTRLTVT.

The chain combines TRBV5-8 with TRBJ2-5; 9 bases map to TRBD2. Germline loops: CDR1 SGHTS, CDR2 YDEGEE. V lost 4 bases to trimming and J lost 4 bases; unmatched junction nucleotides: 11. The CDR3 runs 16 residues. CDR3 protein: CASSPAWREGRETQYF. The CDR3 DNA reads TGTGCCAGCAGCCCTGCCTGGCGGGAGGGAAGAGAGACCCAGTACTTC.

V is TRBV6-5 and J is TRBJ2-2; maybe TRBD2 (6 bases). The germline V and J ends were trimmed by 8 bases and 8 bases, with 18 bases remaining between them. Germline V lookup: CDR1 MNHEY, CDR2 SVGAGI. There are 14 residues in the CDR3. DNA for the CDR3: TGTGCCAGCCGCGGGGCTCCCGGAGGGGGGGAGCTGTTTTTT. Protein sequence: CASRGAPGGGELFF.

The rearrangement uses TRBV27 and TRBJ2-6; tentative D call: TRBD1 (6 bases). The CDR3 totals 16 residues. The ends were cut back, 3 bases at V and 4 bases at J, with 13 bases in the middle. Germline V gene lookup returns CDR1 MNHEY and CDR2 SMNVEV (reference sequence). The CDR3 is CASSFATGFGANVLTF. CDR3 sequence (DNA): TGTGCCAGCAGTTTTGCCACAGGGTTCGGGGCCAACGTCCTGACTTTC.

V gene TRBV18 combines with J gene TRBJ2-5; D gene ambiguous. This CDR3 has 13 amino acids. V lost 2 bases and J lost 2, with 6 bases in between. CDR1 and CDR2 (germline): KGHSH, LQKENI. CDR3 sequence: CASSPVVQETQYF. In DNA form, the CDR3 reads TGTGCCAGCTCACCAGTCGTTCAAGAGACCCAGTACTTC.

There are a few counts of this clone. The chain joins TRBV19 to TRBJ2-1; 14 bases match TRBD2. With 6 bases clipped from V and 9 bases from J, the junction kept 10 bases outside the gene matches. The CDR3 has 16 amino acids. Germline values: CDR1 LNHDA, CDR2 SQIVND (reference sequence). In DNA, the CDR3 is TGTGCCAGTAGCCCTGGGACTAGCGGGAGTTTCGGTGAGCAGTTCTTC. As protein: CASSPGTSGSFGEQFF.

This clone came up a few times. The V call is TRBV18, the J call TRBJ2-7, with a weak D call TRBD2 (6 bases). Germline-derived CDR1 and CDR2 are KGHSH and LQKENI. The CDR3 has 14 residues. V was clipped by 5 bases and J by 5 bases, with 16 bases between them. CDR3 DNA sequence: TGTGCCAGCTCAGGAGGGAGTTCGGACAACGAGCAGTACTTC. Its protein is CASSGGSSDNEQYF.

The chain joins TRBV6-1 to TRBJ2-3, with a possible D match to TRBD2 (5 bases). With 2 bases removed from V and 1 base from J, the gap between germline ends came to 13 bases. Germline loops: CDR1 MNHNS, CDR2 SASEGT. The CDR3 contains 16 residues. CDR3 sequence reads: CASSEHRGVGTDTQYF. The CDR3 DNA sequence: TGTGCCAGCAGTGAACACCGGGGAGTTGGCACAGATACGCAGTATTTT.

The chain is built from TRBV5-1 and TRBJ2-2; 8 bases map to TRBD1. The V gene end was trimmed by 0 bases and the J gene end by 1 base; junction bases not matched to a gene: 2. The germline gives CDR1 SGHRS, CDR2 YFSETQ. This CDR3 comprises 16 residues. In DNA, the CDR3 is TGCGCCAGCAGCTTGGAAGGACAGGGGAACACCGGGGAGCTGTTTTTT. Translation gives CASSLEGQGNTGELFF.

The chain combines TRBV28 with TRBJ1-4, with 8 positions matching TRBD1. The CDR3 has 13 amino acids. Germline V gene data show CDR1 as MDHEN and CDR2 as SYDVKM. V gave up 6 bases and J gave up 8 bases; unmatched junction bases: 5. CDR3 bases: TGTGCCAGCAGCCAGGGGGCGAACGAAAAACTGTTTTTT. It encodes CASSQGANEKLFF.

V gene TRBV5-5 combines with J gene TRBJ2-3, with D tentatively TRBD2 (7 bases). The CDR3 loop spans 15 amino acids. Trimming removed 4 bases at V and 5 bases at J, with 17 bases between. Germline CDR1 reads SGHKS; CDR2 reads YYEKEE (reference sequence). The CDR3 region has the DNA TGTGCCAGCAGCCGGGGGGCTGAGAGTGGAGATACGCAGTATTTT. Amino acids: CASSRGAESGDTQYF.

The V call is TRBV13, the J call TRBJ2-5; 14 bases are shared with TRBD2. V was clipped by 6 bases and J by 5 bases; unmatched bases: 5. CDR3 length: 15 residues. The germline V gene encodes CDR1 PRHDT and CDR2 FYEKMQ (reference sequence). In DNA, the CDR3 is TGTGCCAGCAGTGACGGACTAGCGGGAGGTGAGACCCAGTACTTC. It encodes CASSDGLAGGETQYF.

The rearrangement uses TRBV19 and TRBJ1-1, with D perhaps matching TRBD1 (5 bases). Germline V gene sequence: CDR1 LNHDA, CDR2 SQIVND (reference sequence). Between the trimmed V and J ends, which lost 5 bases and 6 bases, there was a span of 13 bases. CDR3 length equals 13 residues. The CDR3 DNA is TGTGCCAGTAGTCTGACAGTCCTATCTGAAGCTTTCTTT. Translating gives CASSLTVLSEAFF.